The 8 T cell receptor beta chains listed next were all sequenced from one sample in a study of T cells in pancreatic ductal adenocarcinoma. No neoadjuvant therapy was given to the selected pancreatic ductal adenocarcinoma patients before their surgery. Sequencing was performed with immunoSEQ multiplex PCR; in TCRdb, only in-frame clones are kept and a portion is missing. The table lists 4,500 to 5,000 clones, 70% to 90% of them singletons, with 5.9% in the top ten. The sequencing input was pancreatic tumor tissue. These receptors were collected from a human donor with pancreatic ductal adenocarcinoma.

The rearrangement joins TRBV12-5 to TRBJ1-1; tentative D call: TRBD1 (6 bases). Trimming left V 2 bases short and J 2 bases short, with 18 bases between. The CDR3 is 17 residues long. CDR1 LGHNT and CDR2 FRNRAP come from the germline V gene. CDR3 region: CASGLLASGAGNTEAFF. CDR3 DNA: TGTGCTAGTGGTTTGCTGGCTTCAGGGGCAGGTAACACTGAAGCTTTCTTT.

The rearrangement links TRBV18 to TRBJ1-1; no definite D call. Per the germline V gene, CDR1 is KGHSH and CDR2 is LQKENI. CDR3 size: 16 residues. V lost 0 bases and J lost 1, with 12 bases in between. In DNA form, the CDR3 reads TGTGCCAGCTCACCACCTTCAAAAGGCCAGAACACTGAAGCTTTCTTT. Translation: CASSPPSKGQNTEAFF.

J is TRBJ1-3 and V is TRBV6-5; D is possibly TRBD1 (6 bases). The CDR3 sequence is 12 residues long. Deletions cut 10 bases from V and 4 bases from J, with 11 bases between. Germline CDR1 reads MNHEY; CDR2 reads SVGAGI. The CDR3 nucleotides are TGTGCCACTCGGACAGCCGGAAACACCATATATTTT. Protein: CATRTAGNTIYF.

The chain recombines TRBV7-2 with TRBJ2-3; D is unresolved. Germline loops: CDR1 SGHTA, CDR2 FQGNSA. This CDR3 is 12 amino acids long. Trimming left V 5 bases short and J 2 bases short, with 5 bases between. The CDR3 reads CASSATTDTQYF. DNA of the CDR3: TGTGCCAGCAGCGCCACCACAGATACGCAGTATTTT. Drawing the rest from reference TRBV7-2 and TRBJ2-3, the complete variable domain is GAGVSQSPSNKVTEKGKDVELRCDPISGHTALYWYRQSLGQGLEFLIYFQGNSAPDKSGLPSDRFSAERTGGSVSTLTIQRTQQEDSAVYLCASSATTDTQYFGPGTRLTVL.

This clone was seen just once. This rearrangement joins TRBV18 to TRBJ1-6; no firm D call. This CDR3 region has 13 residues. Deletions cut 0 bases from V and 10 bases from J, with 7 bases between. Per germline, CDR1 KGHSH and CDR2 LQKENI. The CDR3 reads CASSPPVGSPLHF. CDR3 coding DNA: TGTGCCAGCTCACCACCGGTAGGGTCACCCCTCCACTTT.

The chain employs TRBV6-1 and TRBJ1-1; no definite D call. V lost 8 bases and J lost 11, with 15 bases in between. CDR3 size: 11 residues. Germline V gene data show CDR1 as MNHNS and CDR2 as SASEGT. In nucleotides, the CDR3 is TGTGCCAGCCGGTTGGGCCTTGGGGCTTTCTTT. Translated, it gives CASRLGLGAFF.

The chain combines TRBV27 with TRBJ2-3, with D unclear. V shed 5 bases and J shed 2 bases, with 17 bases lying between them. The CDR3 sequence is 16 residues long. The germline gives CDR1 MNHEY, CDR2 SMNVEV (reference sequence). The CDR3 nucleotides read TGTGCCAGCAGTCCCCCAGGCCGGCTTGCCACAGATACGCAGTATTTT. Translation: CASSPPGRLATDTQYF.

The chain joins TRBV6-1 to TRBJ2-5; no clear D. Trimming took 2 bases from V and 1 from J, leaving 11 bases between them. Germline values: CDR1 MNHNS, CDR2 SASEGT. The CDR3 runs 15 residues. The CDR3 sequence is CASSESPLLQETQYF. In nucleotides, the CDR3 is TGTGCCAGCAGTGAATCCCCTCTGCTCCAAGAGACCCAGTACTTC.